This T cell receptor (beta chain) is from a study of PD-L1 blockade in urothelial cancer. At the level of the study: Each participant's history included 0 to 3 prior chemotherapy regimens. Each blood sample yielded a median of around 150,000 T cells.

The sample's time point: peripheral blood 6 weeks after treatment start. TCRdb keeps only in-frame clones here, not all; method: immunoSEQ multiplex PCR. The sample lists 25,000 to 35,000 clones; 79% were seen once. Trimming shortened V by 7 bases and J by 1 base, and 14 bases separated the two germline ends. The CDR3 is 14 residues long. Germline V gene sequence: CDR1 MNHNS, CDR2 SASEGT. This clone was recorded a few times. The receptor was isolated from a man aged 65 to 85 with urothelial cancer. Sequenced material: PBMCs, taken around atezolizumab (anti-PD-L1) treatment. This chain uses TRBV6-1 with TRBJ2-7; a possible D gene is TRBD1 (6 bases). Written as DNA, the CDR3 is TGTGCCAGCACCTACAATACAGGGTCCTACGAGCAGTACTTC. This translates into CASTYNTGSYEQYF.